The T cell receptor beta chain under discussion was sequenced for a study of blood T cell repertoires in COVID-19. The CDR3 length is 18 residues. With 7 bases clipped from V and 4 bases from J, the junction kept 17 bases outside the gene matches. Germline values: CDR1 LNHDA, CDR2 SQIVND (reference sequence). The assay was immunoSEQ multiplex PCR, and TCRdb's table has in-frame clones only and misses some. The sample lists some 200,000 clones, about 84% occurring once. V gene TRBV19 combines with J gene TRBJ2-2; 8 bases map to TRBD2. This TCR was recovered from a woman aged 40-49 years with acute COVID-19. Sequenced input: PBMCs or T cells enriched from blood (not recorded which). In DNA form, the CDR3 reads TGTGCCAGTATACCCCCCGCGGGAGGTGGAGGGGGCACCGGGGAGCTGTTTTTT. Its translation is CASIPPAGGGGGTGELFF. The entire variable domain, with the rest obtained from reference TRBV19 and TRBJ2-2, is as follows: DGGITQSPKYLFRKEGQNVTLSCEQNLNHDAMYWYRQDPGQGLRLIYYSQIVNDFQKGDIAEGYSVSREKKESFPLTVTSAQKNPTAFYLCASIPPAGGGGGTGELFFGEGSRLTVL.